The rows below give T cell receptor beta chains drawn from one sample of a study of cytomegalovirus exposure and HLA in healthy donors. The method was immunoSEQ multiplex PCR; TCRdb's version includes in-frame clones alone and lacks a portion of them. The table records 100,000 to 150,000 clones, 95% to 96% of them present only once. The material sequenced was PBMCs. The source is a man aged 18 to 35 in good health and CMV-seronegative. CDR3s include the opening cysteine and the closing phenylalanine or tryptophan. D genes are given only for firm matches. A row's size may be missing; if present it is once, few, many or a size class.

j_gene: TRBJ2-3; v_gene: TRBV6-5; abundance: NA; d_gene: NA; CDR3nt: TGTGCCAGCAGTTACTCGTCAGGCACAGATACGCAGTATTTT; CDR3aa: CASSYSSGTDTQYF
j_gene: TRBJ1-4; v_gene: TRBV6-5; abundance: NA; d_gene: NA; CDR3nt: TGTGCCAGCAGTTACGCCGCAGGGGCATTCGGGGAAAAACTGTTTTTT; CDR3aa: CASSYAAGAFGEKLFF
j_gene: TRBJ1-1; v_gene: TRBV19; abundance: NA; d_gene: NA; CDR3nt: TGTGCCAGTAGTATCTTCACTGAAGCTTTCTTT; CDR3aa: CASSIFTEAFF
j_gene: TRBJ1-5; v_gene: TRBV7-2; abundance: NA; d_gene: TRBD1; CDR3nt: TGTGCCAGCAGCTCAGGGGGGTGGAGCAATCAGCCCCAGCATTTT; CDR3aa: CASSSGGWSNQPQHF
j_gene: TRBJ2-1; v_gene: TRBV11-2; abundance: NA; d_gene: TRBD2; CDR3nt: TGTGCCAGCAGCCTGCGACTAGCGGGAGCCTACAATGAGCAGTTCTTC; CDR3aa: CASSLRLAGAYNEQFF
j_gene: TRBJ1-4; v_gene: TRBV27; abundance: few; d_gene: NA; CDR3nt: TGTGCCAGCAGTGCCAGGGGATTTCAAGAAAAACTGTTTTTT; CDR3aa: CASSARGFQEKLFF
j_gene: TRBJ1-1; v_gene: TRBV6-1; abundance: NA; d_gene: NA; CDR3nt: TGTGCCAGCAGCACCCCAGGCACCACTGAAGCTTTCTTT; CDR3aa: CASSTPGTTEAFF
j_gene: TRBJ1-1; v_gene: TRBV6-5; abundance: NA; d_gene: TRBD1; CDR3nt: TGTGCCAGCAGTTTCGGAACAGGGGTTTTCACTGAAGCTTTCTTT; CDR3aa: CASSFGTGVFTEAFF
j_gene: TRBJ2-7; v_gene: TRBV9; abundance: NA; d_gene: NA; CDR3nt: TGTGCCAGCAGCGTAGAAGGTAGCGGAGGGAGCTCCTACGAGCAGTACTTC; CDR3aa: CASSVEGSGGSSYEQYF
j_gene: TRBJ1-4; v_gene: TRBV5-4; abundance: NA; d_gene: NA; CDR3nt: TGTGCCAGCAGCCCAGGGGATGAAAAACTGTTTTTT; CDR3aa: CASSPGDEKLFF
j_gene: TRBJ1-4; v_gene: TRBV30; abundance: NA; d_gene: NA; CDR3nt: TGTGCCTGGAGTTCGGGAGGCGCCGTAAAACTGTTTTTT; CDR3aa: CAWSSGGAVKLFF
j_gene: TRBJ2-7; v_gene: TRBV6-6; abundance: NA; d_gene: NA; CDR3nt: TGTGCCAGCAGCACCGTAGCTGGGGAGCAGTACTTC; CDR3aa: CASSTVAGEQYF
j_gene: TRBJ2-1; v_gene: TRBV19; abundance: NA; d_gene: NA; CDR3nt: TGTGCCAGTAGTATCTTAGATATGAGCTCCTACAATGAGCAGTTCTTC; CDR3aa: CASSILDMSSYNEQFF
j_gene: TRBJ2-1; v_gene: TRBV5-4; abundance: once; d_gene: NA; CDR3nt: TGTGCCAGCAGCTTGGATCAGGGTTCCTACAATGAGCAGTTCTTC; CDR3aa: CASSLDQGSYNEQFF
j_gene: TRBJ1-1; v_gene: TRBV19; abundance: NA; d_gene: NA; CDR3nt: TGTGCCAGTAGTCCAGACAGGAGGAGGAACACTGAAGCTTTCTTT; CDR3aa: CASSPDRRRNTEAFF